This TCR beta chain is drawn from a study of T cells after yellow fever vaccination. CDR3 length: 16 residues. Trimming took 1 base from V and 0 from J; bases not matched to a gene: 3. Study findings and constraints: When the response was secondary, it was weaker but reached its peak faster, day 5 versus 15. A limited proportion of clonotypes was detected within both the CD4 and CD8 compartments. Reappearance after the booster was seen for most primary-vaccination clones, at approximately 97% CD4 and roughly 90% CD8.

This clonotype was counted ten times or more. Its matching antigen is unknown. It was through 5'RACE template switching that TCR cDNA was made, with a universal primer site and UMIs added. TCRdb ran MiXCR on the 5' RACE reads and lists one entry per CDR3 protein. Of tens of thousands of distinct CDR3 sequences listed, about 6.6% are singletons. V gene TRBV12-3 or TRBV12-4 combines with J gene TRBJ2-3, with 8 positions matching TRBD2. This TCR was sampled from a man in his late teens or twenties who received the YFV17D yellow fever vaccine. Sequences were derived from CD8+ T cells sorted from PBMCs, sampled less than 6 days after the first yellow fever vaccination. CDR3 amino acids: CASSLVPSGSTDTQYF. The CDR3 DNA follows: TGTGCCAGCAGTTTAGTGCCTAGCGGGAGCACAGATACGCAGTATTTT.